A selection of T cell receptor beta chains follows, all from one sample in a study of spatial heterogeneity in lung cancer. TCRdb reanalysed the 5' RACE reads using MiXCR and keeps one entry per CDR3 protein. The top ten hold approximately 2% of the sample, which has 55,000 to 75,000 distinct CDR3 sequences, approximately 8.9% seen once. This sample comprised PBMCs, obtained at follow-up. The source of these receptors is a female donor with early-stage non-small cell lung cancer. Each CDR3 is given with its conserved first and last residue. A D gene is named only where the DNA matches it firmly. Expanded clones are given a class, and other clones once, few, many or no size at all.

NA	TRBV30	many	TRBJ2-3	TGTGCCTGGAGTGCGGATAGCAGAAACACAGATACGCAGTATTTT	CAWSADSRNTDTQYF
NA	TRBV6-1	many	TRBJ2-5	TGTGCCAGCAGTCAGGGGGGGAAAGAGACCCAGTACTTC	CASSQGGKETQYF
TRBD2	TRBV5-1	few	TRBJ2-1	TGCGCCAGCAGCTTGGGTCCTAGCGGGGGAAACAATGAGCAGTTCTTC	CASSLGPSGGNNEQFF
NA	TRBV12-5	many	TRBJ1-2	TGTGCTAGTGGTTTGGGGGGACATTTCGATGGCTACACCTTC	CASGLGGHFDGYTF
NA	TRBV20-1	few	TRBJ2-1	TGCAGGCCGTCTCGGGGGCTAGAGGAGTTCTTC	CRPSRGLEEFF
NA	TRBV18	NA	TRBJ2-3	TGTGCCAGCTCACCTCCAGATACGCAGTATTTT	CASSPPDTQYF
TRBD1	TRBV5-1	many	TRBJ1-4	TGCGCCAGCAGCACCGGGACAGCTAATGAAAAACTGTTTTTT	CASSTGTANEKLFF
NA	TRBV28	few	TRBJ1-1	TGTGCCAGCAGTTTCCGAGCCGGGGAAGCTTTCTTT	CASSFRAGEAFF
NA	TRBV29-1	many	TRBJ1-5	TGCAGCGCGCAGACCGAGACCAATCAGCCCCAGCATTTT	CSAQTETNQPQHF
NA	TRBV28	many	TRBJ1-5	TGTGCCAGCAGTATCACAGGCTATCAGCCCCAGCATTTT	CASSITGYQPQHF
NA	TRBV7-9	many	TRBJ1-1	TGTGCCAGCAGCTCATATCAGGGGACGTTTGAGGGGTACACTGAAGCTTTCTTT	CASSSYQGTFEGYTEAFF
NA	TRBV5-1	NA	TRBJ2-5	TGCGCCAGCAGCTTGTGGGGTCGCGAGACCCAGTACTTC	CASSLWGRETQYF
TRBD2	TRBV19	many	TRBJ2-1	TGTGCCAGTAGTATAGAGACTAGCGGCTCCTACAATGAGCAGTTCTTC	CASSIETSGSYNEQFF
TRBD2	TRBV6-6	many	TRBJ2-7	TGTGCCAGCAGTTCGAGGACTAGCGGGGACGAGCAGTACTTC	CASSSRTSGDEQYF
TRBD1	TRBV12-3/TRBV12-4	NA	TRBJ1-5	TGTGCCAGCAGCACACAGGGGTGGCAGCCCCAGCATTTT	CASSTQGWQPQHF
TRBD1	TRBV5-1	many	TRBJ2-1	TGCGCCAGCAGCCTAACAGGGGACCGCTCGTACAATGAGCAGTTCTTC	CASSLTGDRSYNEQFF
NA	TRBV15	NA	TRBJ2-2	TGTGCCACCAGCAGAAACGCCGGGGAGCTGTTTTTT	CATSRNAGELFF
TRBD2	TRBV20-1	few	TRBJ2-1	TGCAGTGCTCAAACTGGACTAGCGGAATACAATGAGCAGTTCTTC	CSAQTGLAEYNEQFF
TRBD1	TRBV7-9	many	TRBJ2-1	TGTGCCAGCAGCTTAAGGACAGGGGGAGGCAATGAGCAGTTCTTC	CASSLRTGGGNEQFF
TRBD1	TRBV7-8	many	TRBJ1-6	TGTGCCAGCAGCTTAAAGTTTTTCGGGACAGAGGCCCCTGGGCTGGAGTCACCCCTCCACTTT	CASSLKFFGTEAPGLESPLHF
NA	TRBV3-1	few	TRBJ2-7	TGTGCCAGCAGCCAAGAGACGCCCGCCTACGAGCAGTACTTC	CASSQETPAYEQYF
TRBD2	TRBV29-1	NA	TRBJ2-2	TGCAGTGGGACTAGCGGGAGTGACGGGGAGCTGTTTTTT	CSGTSGSDGELFF
TRBD2	TRBV5-1	many	TRBJ2-1	TGCGCCAGCCACACTACTAGCGGGGCTTACAATGAGCAGTTCTTC	CASHTTSGAYNEQFF
NA	TRBV19	NA	TRBJ1-5	TGTGCCAGTAGTATAGACCAAATGGGCAATCAGCCCCAGCATTTT	CASSIDQMGNQPQHF
NA	TRBV12-3/TRBV12-4	many	TRBJ1-6	TGTGCCAGTTCGACCGCTAGCTATAATTCACCCCTCCACTTT	CASSTASYNSPLHF
NA	TRBV7-3	many	TRBJ2-2	TGTGCCAGCAGCTTATGGCGGGACGGCGGGGAGCTGTTTTTT	CASSLWRDGGELFF
NA	TRBV2	many	TRBJ2-7	TGTGCCAGCAGTGAACCCTCGTCGGCGAAGCAGTACTTC	CASSEPSSAKQYF
NA	TRBV28	few	TRBJ2-1	TGTGCCAGTCAAAGCCGTAGCTCCTACAATGAGCAGTTCTTC	CASQSRSSYNEQFF
NA	TRBV12-3/TRBV12-4	many	TRBJ2-1	TGTGCCAGCAGTTTAATGAGGATGGGCAATGAGCAGTTCTTC	CASSLMRMGNEQFF
TRBD2	TRBV7-9	many	TRBJ2-5	TGTGCCAGCAGCGCCCAATCGGGGGGGGCCGGGACCCAGTACTTC	CASSAQSGGAGTQYF
NA	TRBV6-1	many	TRBJ2-5	TGTGCCATCTCAACCGGTAGGCAAGAGACCCAGTACTTC	CAISTGRQETQYF
TRBD2	TRBV12-3/TRBV12-4	many	TRBJ2-5	TGTGCCAGCAGTTCCGGACTAGCGGAGACCCAGTACTTC	CASSSGLAETQYF
NA	TRBV20-1	many	TRBJ2-3	TGCAGTGCGGCGGGGAGGGATACGCAGTATTTT	CSAAGRDTQYF
NA	TRBV28	many	TRBJ2-1	TGTGCCAGCAGTTCACCGGGGGCGGGAGAGGGTGAGCAGTTCTTC	CASSSPGAGEGEQFF
NA	TRBV7-8	many	TRBJ2-1	TGTGCCAGCAGCTCACTGAGTTTGAGTAGATGGCTCTACAATGAGCAGTTCTTC	CASSSLSLSRWLYNEQFF
TRBD2	TRBV18	many	TRBJ2-3	TGTGCCAGCGCGCCGGGGATGGCGGGAGGGCAAGATACGCAGTATTTT	CASAPGMAGGQDTQYF
TRBD2	TRBV29-1	many	TRBJ2-1	TGCAGCCTAGGGCTAGCGGGAGGGACCTACAATGAGCAGTTCTTC	CSLGLAGGTYNEQFF
TRBD2	TRBV3-1	many	TRBJ2-7	TGTGCCAGCAGCCCGGGGGGAGGGGCCGTCTCCTACGAGCAGTACTTC	CASSPGGGAVSYEQYF
NA	TRBV7-8	many	TRBJ2-3	TGTGCCAGCAGCTTAGAGTCTACGGGGGTATCCGCAGATACGCAGTATTTT	CASSLESTGVSADTQYF
NA	TRBV5-1	many	TRBJ2-7	TGCGCCAGCAGCCCCTTCGACAGCCAAGCCTACGAGCAGTACTTC	CASSPFDSQAYEQYF
TRBD2	TRBV19	many	TRBJ2-3	TGTGCCAGTTCTGCTTCGCGGGAGCGAACAGATACGCAGTATTTT	CASSASRERTDTQYF
NA	TRBV6-2/TRBV6-3	many	TRBJ2-2	TGTGCCAGCAGGCGGGACAACACCGGGGAGCTGTTTTTT	CASRRDNTGELFF
NA	TRBV10-1	few	TRBJ2-3	TGCGCCAGCAGTGCAAGTTCGGATACGCAGTATTTT	CASSASSDTQYF
TRBD2	TRBV7-2	few	TRBJ2-1	TGTGCCAGCAGCCTGGGGCGGGTGGGGAGCGGGAGAACTATAGGGCAGTTCTTC	CASSLGRVGSGRTIGQFF
NA	TRBV6-4	many	TRBJ2-1	TGTGCCAGCAGTAGGGAGGACGCAGGCTACAATGAGCAGTTCTTC	CASSREDAGYNEQFF
TRBD1	TRBV11-2	many	TRBJ2-1	TGTGCCAGCAGCTTAGATAGGGGGCTCTATGAGCAGTTCTTC	CASSLDRGLYEQFF
TRBD2	TRBV6-5	many	TRBJ2-1	TGTGCCAGCAGTTACTCCTGGGGATCTAGCGGGTCCTTCCAGGGGTACAATGAGCAGTTCTTC	CASSYSWGSSGSFQGYNEQFF
NA	TRBV6-6	many	TRBJ2-5	TGTGCCAGCAGTCCGGGCCCTATTCAAGAGACCCAGTACTTC	CASSPGPIQETQYF
TRBD2	TRBV12-3/TRBV12-4	many	TRBJ2-3	TGTGCCAGCAGCAAATTGGGACTAGCGGGTCCTAGCACAGATACGCAGTATTTT	CASSKLGLAGPSTDTQYF
NA	TRBV4-1	many	TRBJ2-5	TGCGCCAGCAGCCGCCTTATGGGACAAAACGGAGAGACCCAGTACTTC	CASSRLMGQNGETQYF
NA	TRBV5-1	few	TRBJ1-1	TGCGCCAGCAGCTCGGGGAGAGACAGAAAAAACGCTTTCTTT	CASSSGRDRKNAFF
NA	TRBV29-1	many	TRBJ2-7	TGCAGCGGTGGACGAGGTAGCGAGCAGTACTTC	CSGGRGSEQYF
NA	TRBV7-3	many	TRBJ2-6	TGTGCCAGCAGCCAAAGTCCCTCTGGGGCCAACGTCCTGACTTTC	CASSQSPSGANVLTF
NA	TRBV18	few	TRBJ2-2	TGTGCCAGCTCACCATCTGCCCGCGGGGAGCTGTTTTTT	CASSPSARGELFF
TRBD1	TRBV5-5	few	TRBJ2-5	TGTGTCAGCAGCCCCTGGACAGGGGAAGAGACCCAGTACTTC	CVSSPWTGEETQYF
TRBD2	TRBV28	many	TRBJ2-2	TGTGCCAGCAGTCAACAGCCGGGACTAGCGGGAGGGATAATCGGGGAGCTGTTTTTT	CASSQQPGLAGGIIGELFF
NA	TRBV7-2	few	TRBJ2-1	TGTGCCAGCAGCTTAGGGCCGGGTGGGGCAAATGAGCAGTTCTTC	CASSLGPGGANEQFF